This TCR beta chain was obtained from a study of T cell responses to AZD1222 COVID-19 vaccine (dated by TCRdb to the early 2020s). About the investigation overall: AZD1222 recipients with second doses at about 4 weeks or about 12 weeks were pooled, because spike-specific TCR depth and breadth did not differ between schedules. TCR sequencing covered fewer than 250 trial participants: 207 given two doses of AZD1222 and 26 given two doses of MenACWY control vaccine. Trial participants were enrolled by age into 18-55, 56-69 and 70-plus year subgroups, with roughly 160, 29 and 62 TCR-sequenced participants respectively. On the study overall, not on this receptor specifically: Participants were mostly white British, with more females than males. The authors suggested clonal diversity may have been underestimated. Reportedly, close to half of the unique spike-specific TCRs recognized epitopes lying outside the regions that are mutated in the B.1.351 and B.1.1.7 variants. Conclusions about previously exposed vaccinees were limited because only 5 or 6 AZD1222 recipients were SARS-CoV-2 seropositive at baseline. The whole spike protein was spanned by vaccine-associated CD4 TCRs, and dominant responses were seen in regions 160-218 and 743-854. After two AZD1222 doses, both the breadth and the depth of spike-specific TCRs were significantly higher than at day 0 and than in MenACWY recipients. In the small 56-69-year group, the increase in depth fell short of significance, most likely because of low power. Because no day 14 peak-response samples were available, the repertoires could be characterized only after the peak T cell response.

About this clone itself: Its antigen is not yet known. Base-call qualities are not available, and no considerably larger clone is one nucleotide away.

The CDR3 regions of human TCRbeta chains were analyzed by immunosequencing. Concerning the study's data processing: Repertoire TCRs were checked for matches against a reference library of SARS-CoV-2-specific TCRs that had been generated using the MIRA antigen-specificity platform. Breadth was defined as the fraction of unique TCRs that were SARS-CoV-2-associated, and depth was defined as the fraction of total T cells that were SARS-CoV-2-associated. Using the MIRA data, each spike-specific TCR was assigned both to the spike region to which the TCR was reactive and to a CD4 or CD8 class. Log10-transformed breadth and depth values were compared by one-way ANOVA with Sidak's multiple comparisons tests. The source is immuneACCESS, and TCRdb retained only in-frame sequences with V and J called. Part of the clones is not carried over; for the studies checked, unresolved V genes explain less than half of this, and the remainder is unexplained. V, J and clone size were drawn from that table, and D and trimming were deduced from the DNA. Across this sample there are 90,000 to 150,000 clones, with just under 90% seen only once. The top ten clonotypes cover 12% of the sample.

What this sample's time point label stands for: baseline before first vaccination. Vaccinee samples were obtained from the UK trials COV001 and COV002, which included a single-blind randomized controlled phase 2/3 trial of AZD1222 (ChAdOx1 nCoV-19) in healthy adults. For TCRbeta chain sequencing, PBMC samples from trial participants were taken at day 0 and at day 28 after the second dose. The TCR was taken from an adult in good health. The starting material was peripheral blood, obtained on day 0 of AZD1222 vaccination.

The DNA sequence is TGTGCCAGCAGCAAGAGGGGACACTCTAACACAGATACGCAGTATTTT. Its amino acids are CASSKRGHSNTDTQYF. This sequence uses TRBV11-3 and TRBJ2-3, with TRBD1 perhaps the D gene, on 6 matching bases. CDR1 and CDR2 are read off the germline V gene as SGHNT and YENEEA. Trimming at the junction amounts to 5 bases on V and 2 bases on J, and the germline ends lie 17 bases apart. The CDR3 starts with the cysteine, ends with the phenylalanine, and has 16 residues. Left in the record is the CDR3 DNA by itself, 48 bases read in frame from the first base.